What follows are 30 T cell receptor beta chains derived from one specimen sequenced in a study of persistence of HIV-infected CD4 T cells. No antigen has been identified for these receptors. Sequencing used immunoSEQ version 4 in survey mode. The protocol was immunoSEQ multiplex PCR, while the TCRdb copy is restricted to in-frame clones and leaves out a portion. The data contain 35,000 to 45,000 clones, 88% of them seen just once; the ten biggest clones take up roughly 0.46%. Cells were stimulated nonspecifically with anti-CD3/anti-CD28 magnetic beads. Responding CD4+ T cells were sorted by upregulation of both CD40 ligand and CD69. Specimen: CD4+ T cells sorted from PBMCs after approximately 20-hour stimulation, collected from a patient who received antiretroviral therapy. All receptors come from an adult woman with HIV who was CMV-seropositive.

This sequence joins TRBV5-5 and TRBJ2-7; 9 positions agree with TRBD2. Per germline, CDR1 SGHKS and CDR2 YYEKEE (reference sequence). V shed 0 bases, J shed 2 bases, and the junction held 3 bases outside the gene matches. There are 15 residues in the CDR3. The chain's CDR3 is CASSLDSGGTYEQYF. The CDR3 DNA is TGTGCCAGCAGCTTGGACAGCGGGGGGACCTACGAGCAGTACTTC.

The rearrangement links TRBV3-1 (or the pseudogene TRBV3-2) to TRBJ1-2, with 10 nucleotides matching TRBD1. Germline-derived CDR1 and CDR2 are LGHDT and YNNKEL (reference sequence). Trimming cost V 3 bases and J 3 bases; bases outside gene matches: 10. This CDR3 has 17 residues. Here the CDR3 DNA reads TGTGCCAGCAGCCATTCCGGGACAGGGGAATTTGACTATGGCTACACCTTC. Residues: CASSHSGTGEFDYGYTF.

The chain has TRBV5-6 and TRBJ2-7; D is undetermined. Deletions cut 0 bases from V and 4 bases from J, with 17 bases between. The CDR3 covers 16 residues. Germline loops: CDR1 SGHDT, CDR2 YYEEEE. The CDR3 sequence: CASSLDHSLTTYEQYF. CDR3 bases: TGTGCCAGCAGCTTGGATCACAGTTTAACGACTTACGAGCAGTACTTC.

The chain employs TRBV29-1 and TRBJ1-5; 7 bases are a match to TRBD1. CDR3 length: 12 residues. Germline V gives CDR1 SQVTM, CDR2 ANQGSEA. V lost 7 bases and J lost 4; bases outside the gene matches: 4. The CDR3 here is CSAGQTNQPQHF. The DNA of the CDR3 is TGCAGCGCGGGACAGACTAATCAGCCCCAGCATTTT.

This clone was detected only once. The rearrangement joins TRBV10-3 to TRBJ2-1, with TRBD1 matching over 8 bases. CDR3 size: 13 residues. Germline V lookup: CDR1 ENHRY, CDR2 SYGVKD. In nucleotides, the CDR3 is TGTGTATCAGGGGGCCCCTCCTACAATGAGCAGTTCTTC. Translation gives CVSGGPSYNEQFF.

The chain links TRBV12-3 or TRBV12-4 to TRBJ1-2; TRBD1 might be the D (5 bases). V was shortened by 6 bases and J by 8 bases, with 13 bases between the two germline ends. The CDR3 is 12 residues long. The CDR3 DNA sequence: TGTGCCAGCAGGGGGGGGTCCGTGGGCTACACCTTC. It translates to CASRGGSVGYTF.

The CDR3 DNA is TGTGCCAGCACCCCCATTGGGCACCTGAACACTGAAGCTTTCTTT. Encoded protein: CASTPIGHLNTEAFF. The gene calls are TRBV7-8 and TRBJ1-1; D unresolved. This CDR3 comprises 15 residues. Germline V lookup: CDR1 SGHVS, CDR2 FQNEAQ. V was clipped by 7 bases and J by 0 bases, with 15 bases between them.

The chain combines TRBV5-4 with TRBJ2-7; 8 bases map to TRBD1. With V trimmed by 4 bases and J by 0 bases, 6 bases remained unmatched. CDR1 SGHNT and CDR2 YYREEE come from the germline V gene (reference sequence). This CDR3 spans 15 amino acids. CDR3 region: CASSATGVSSYEQYF. Written as DNA, the CDR3 is TGTGCCAGCAGCGCGACAGGGGTCAGCTCCTACGAGCAGTACTTC.

The rearrangement joins TRBV6-5 to TRBJ2-5; weak D call: TRBD1 (5 bases). CDR1 is MNHEY and CDR2 is SVGAGI in the germline V gene. The ends were cut back, 6 bases at V and 3 bases at J, with 11 bases in the middle. CDR3 length: 13 amino acids. The CDR3 protein is CASSDRHEETQYF. The DNA of the CDR3 is TGTGCCAGCAGCGACAGACATGAAGAGACCCAGTACTTC.

V is TRBV11-3 and J is TRBJ2-3; either TRBD1 or TRBD2 may supply D (5 bases each). V lost 8 bases to trimming and J lost 3 bases, with 9 bases between them. The V gene's germline CDR1 is SGHNT and CDR2 YENEEA. The CDR3 totals 12 residues. The CDR3 reads CASGTGTDTQYF. The DNA for the CDR3 is TGTGCCAGCGGGACGGGGACAGATACGCAGTATTTT.

This clone was recorded a few times. DNA of the CDR3: TGTGCCAGCAGTCCTGGACAGATTAGCAATCAGCCCCAGCATTTT. Translation: CASSPGQISNQPQHF. The rearrangement links TRBV6-5 to TRBJ1-5; D is perhaps TRBD1 (6 bases). The CDR3 is made up of 15 amino acids. Germline loops: CDR1 MNHEY, CDR2 SVGAGI. Trimming took off 5 bases at V and 0 bases at J, with 11 bases between the two ends.

This clone turned up a few times. The chain recombines TRBV15 with TRBJ1-2, with D possibly matching TRBD1 (6 bases). The CDR3 contains 15 residues. Trimming shortened V by 2 bases and J by 6 bases, and 16 bases separated the two germline ends. The germline CDR1 and CDR2 sequences are LNHNV and YYDKDF (reference sequence). Written as DNA, the CDR3 is TGTGCCACCAGCAGACAAAAACAGGGAGAGCATGGCTACACCTTC. Protein: CATSRQKQGEHGYTF.

The V gene is TRBV6-4, the J gene TRBJ2-6, with D tentatively TRBD2 (5 bases). The V end lost 1 base, the J end lost 0 bases, and 10 bases lay between the germline ends. The CDR3 length is 17 residues. Germline V gene sequence: CDR1 MRHNA, CDR2 SNTAGT. CDR3 sequence reads: CASSDFGGPSGANVLTF. DNA of the CDR3: TGTGCCAGCAGTGACTTCGGCGGGCCCTCTGGGGCCAACGTCCTGACTTTC.

This rearrangement joins TRBV19 to TRBJ1-4; 7 bases are a match to TRBD1. V lost 3 bases, J lost 9 bases, and 10 bases stayed unmatched. Germline-derived CDR1 and CDR2 are LNHDA and SQIVND (reference sequence). The CDR3 sequence is 15 residues long. The CDR3 region has the DNA TGTGCCAGTAGTATTATGGGGACAGCAAGCAAAAAACTGTTTTTT. It encodes CASSIMGTASKKLFF.

The chain carries TRBV7-8 and TRBJ1-1; D is possibly TRBD1 (5 bases). This CDR3 spans 13 amino acids. The ends were cut back, 0 bases at V and 13 bases at J, with 15 bases in the middle. Germline-derived CDR1 and CDR2 are SGHVS and FQNEAQ. The CDR3 region is CASSLAGRPQLFF. The CDR3 DNA is TGTGCCAGCAGCTTAGCGGGACGGCCGCAGCTTTTCTTT.

This chain links TRBV7-3 with TRBJ2-2; D gene uncertain. CDR1 and CDR2 (germline): SGHTA, FQGTGA. CDR3 length: 17 amino acids. Trimming removed 1 base at V and 4 bases at J, with 16 bases between. The CDR3 sequence: CASSLRPHLLGTGELFF. The CDR3 region has the DNA TGTGCCAGCAGCTTAAGGCCGCACCTTTTGGGCACCGGGGAGCTGTTTTTT.

The V call is TRBV5-5, the J call TRBJ1-3, with D possibly being TRBD1 (6 bases). Trimming left V 4 bases short and J 2 bases short, with 13 bases between. This CDR3 has 15 residues. CDR1 SGHKS and CDR2 YYEKEE come from the germline V gene (reference sequence). CDR3: CASSPGGGPGNTIYF. DNA for the CDR3: TGTGCCAGCAGCCCGGGGGGCGGCCCTGGAAACACCATATATTTT.

This rearrangement joins TRBV10-1 to TRBJ2-2, with TRBD1 as a possible D gene (6 bases). Germline values: CDR1 WNHNN, CDR2 SYGVQD (reference sequence). Trimming cost V 0 bases and J 6 bases, with 11 bases left between them. CDR3 length: 15 residues. The CDR3 is CASSESKGGAGELFF. The CDR3 nucleotides read TGCGCCAGCAGTGAGTCGAAAGGGGGAGCCGGGGAGCTGTTTTTT.

This clone was detected once. The chain combines TRBV18 with TRBJ1-1; D is perhaps TRBD1 (5 bases). The V gene's germline CDR1 is KGHSH and CDR2 LQKENI. Trimming took 4 bases from V and 4 from J, leaving 16 bases between them. The CDR3 loop spans 15 amino acids. The CDR3 bases are TGTGCCAGCTCACAAGCAGACCGGGGGGGCACTGAAGCTTTCTTT. Translating gives CASSQADRGGTEAFF.

This chain connects TRBV10-1 to TRBJ1-5; D unresolved. Germline CDR1 reads WNHNN; CDR2 reads SYGVQD (reference sequence). V lost 4 bases and J lost 5, with 12 bases in between. The CDR3 totals 14 residues. The CDR3 region has the DNA TGCGCCAGCAGTGGGAACTATAACCATCAGCCCCAGCATTTT. Amino acid sequence: CASSGNYNHQPQHF.

The chain employs TRBV4-1 and TRBJ2-4, with D perhaps being TRBD1 or TRBD2 (6 bases each). The germline gives CDR1 MGHRA, CDR2 YSYEKL. V lost 1 base, J lost 7 bases, and 23 bases lay in between. The CDR3 loop spans 18 amino acids. The CDR3 here is CASSQVDMGLRRGNIQYF. In DNA, the CDR3 is TGCGCCAGCAGCCAAGTTGATATGGGACTTCGGAGGGGGAACATTCAGTACTTC.

V is TRBV20-1 and J is TRBJ1-1; D call uncertain. V lost 5 bases and J lost 1, with 5 bases in between. Germline V gene sequence: CDR1 DFQATT, CDR2 SNEGSKA (reference sequence). The CDR3 sequence is 11 residues long. The CDR3 sequence is CSAPANTEAFF. CDR3 nucleotide sequence: TGCAGTGCTCCAGCGAACACTGAAGCTTTCTTT.

V and J are TRBV5-5 and TRBJ1-1, with TRBD1 as a possible D gene (5 bases). Germline V gene lookup returns CDR1 SGHKS and CDR2 YYEKEE (reference sequence). The CDR3 covers 13 residues. V was shortened by 5 bases and J by 8 bases, with 16 bases between the two germline ends. CDR3 sequence: CASSFTGALEAFF. The CDR3 DNA is TGTGCCAGCAGTTTTACAGGAGCTCTGGAAGCTTTCTTT.

The genes are TRBV7-8 and TRBJ1-5; D remains ambiguous. CDR3 length equals 12 residues. Germline lookup yields CDR1 SGHVS and CDR2 FQNEAQ. Trimming removed 3 bases from V and 11 bases from J, with 11 bases in between. This CDR3 is CASSLSPGTQHF. CDR3 DNA sequence: TGTGCCAGCAGCTTGTCCCCCGGGACCCAGCATTTT.

The V and J genes are TRBV6-1 and TRBJ1-5, with D hard to call. The length of the CDR3 is 19 residues. Trimming shortened V by 4 bases and J by 1 base, and 23 bases separated the two germline ends. Germline V gene data show CDR1 as MNHNS and CDR2 as SASEGT. CDR3 bases: TGTGCCAGCAGTGCCCGGTTCGATGCTATCGGTAGGAGCAATCAGCCCCAGCATTTT. Encoded protein: CASSARFDAIGRSNQPQHF.

This chain joins TRBV6-6 and TRBJ2-1; D may be TRBD1 or TRBD2 (5 bases each). The CDR3 runs to 16 residues. CDR1 is MNHNY, CDR2 SVGAGI, per germline (reference sequence). Trimming took 0 bases from V and 7 from J, leaving 16 bases between them. CDR3 coding DNA: TGTGCCAGCAGTTACTCGATACGGGGTTCAGGGAATGAGCAGTTCTTC. This sequence encodes CASSYSIRGSGNEQFF.

The CDR3 bases are TGTGCCAGTAGTATACCGACAGCGCCGTACTATGGCTACACCTTC. Translated, it gives CASSIPTAPYYGYTF. This chain joins TRBV19 and TRBJ1-2, with TRBD1 as a possible D gene (5 bases). Germline V gives CDR1 LNHDA, CDR2 SQIVND (reference sequence). CDR3 length: 15 residues. Trimming stripped 2 bases from V and 3 bases from J, with 13 bases between.

This clone is a singleton in its sample. The CDR3 bases are TGTGCCAGCAGCTTGAGGCGAGTCTCAGAGAACGAGCAGTACGTC. This sequence encodes CASSLRRVSENEQYV. The chain employs TRBV5-4 and TRBJ2-7; no definite D call. The germline V and J ends were trimmed by 1 base and 5 bases, with 16 bases remaining between them. Per germline, CDR1 SGHNT and CDR2 YYREEE (reference sequence). CDR3 length: 15 residues.

The chain employs TRBV14 and TRBJ2-7; 7 bases agree with TRBD1. CDR1 and CDR2 from the germline V gene are SGHDN and FVKESK. The length of the CDR3 is 14 residues. V shed 4 bases and J 2 bases; nucleotides not matched to a gene: 5. This CDR3 reads CASSPRQGAYEQYF. The CDR3, as DNA: TGTGCCAGCAGCCCTCGACAGGGTGCCTACGAGCAGTACTTC.

This clone was counted only a few times. This chain joins TRBV3-1 (or the pseudogene TRBV3-2) and TRBJ1-1; 7 positions match TRBD1. This CDR3 spans 14 amino acids. Trimming at V came to 1 base and at J to 4 bases, leaving 3 bases not matched to a gene. Germline V gives CDR1 LGHDT, CDR2 YNNKEL (reference sequence). CDR3 DNA: TGTGCCAGCAGCCAAGGACAGGGCGGCACTGAAGCTTTCTTT. Its protein is CASSQGQGGTEAFF.